What follows are 4 T cell receptor beta chains derived from one specimen sequenced in a study of cytomegalovirus exposure and HLA in healthy donors. Repertoires were generated with immunoSEQ multiplex PCR, while TCRdb's copy carries only in-frame clones and drops some. The data hold about 130,000 clones, with 88% observed a single time. The sample comprised PBMCs. The receptors here all came from a man aged 30 to 39 in good health and CMV-seronegative.

The chain combines TRBV6-5 with TRBJ2-7; maybe TRBD1 (6 bases). Per the germline V gene, CDR1 is MNHEY and CDR2 is SVGAGI. Trimming removed 9 bases from V and 6 bases from J, with 24 bases in between. The CDR3 has 15 residues. Here the CDR3 DNA reads TGTGCCAGTCAGGGATGGGACACAGGGTTAAGCGAGCAGTACTTC. Its translation is CASQGWDTGLSEQYF.

The table lists this clone with a few counts. This sequence joins TRBV6-5 and TRBJ2-2, with TRBD2 as a possible D gene (5 bases). CDR1 and CDR2 from the germline V gene are MNHEY and SVGAGI. Trimming removed 4 bases from V and 15 bases from J, with 15 bases in between. The CDR3 extends over 12 amino acids. The CDR3 loop reads CASSSPPGMVFF. The DNA for the CDR3 is TGTGCCAGCAGTTCTCCGCCGGGGATGGTGTTTTTT.

The chain is built from TRBV7-9 and TRBJ2-3; D is perhaps TRBD2 (6 bases). Deletions cut 5 bases from V and 0 bases from J, with 12 bases between. Germline lookup yields CDR1 SEHNR and CDR2 FQNEAQ (reference sequence). CDR3 length: 15 amino acids. CDR3 DNA sequence: TGTGCCAGCAGCCATAGCGGCACTAGCACAGATACGCAGTATTTT. Translation gives CASSHSGTSTDTQYF. The whole variable domain, filled in from reference TRBV7-9 and TRBJ2-3, reads DTGVSQNPRHKITKRGQNVTFRCDPISEHNRLYWYRQTLGQGPEFLTYFQNEAQLEKSRLLSDRFSAERPKGSFSTLEIQRTEQGDSAMYLCASSHSGTSTDTQYFGPGTRLTVL.

This chain connects TRBV19 to TRBJ1-1; no definite D call. Germline CDR1 LNHDA, CDR2 SQIVND (reference sequence). CDR3 length: 14 amino acids. Between the trimmed V and J ends, which lost 8 bases and 0 bases, there was a span of 13 bases. The CDR3 is CASSLGRLNTEAFF. DNA of the CDR3: TGTGCCAGTTCTTTAGGGAGATTGAACACTGAAGCTTTCTTT.